The 10 T cell receptor beta chains given below trace back to one sample, sequenced in a study of PD-1 blockade in classical Hodgkin lymphoma. Time point noted: cycle 4 day 1 (C4D1), after 6 weeks of nivolumab. With no exception, relapse followed autologous stem cell transplantation in all patients, and brentuximab vedotin exposure varied. Here immunoSEQ multiplex PCR was the method, and the copy in TCRdb shows in-frame clones only, minus some. The repertoire has about 51,000 clones, 80% of them found once; the top ten carry 15% to 20%. Here the sequenced sample was peripheral blood mononuclear cells (PBMCs), taken before the fourth cycle of nivolumab. The receptors derive from a human donor with classical Hodgkin lymphoma.

The V gene is TRBV13, the J gene TRBJ2-4, with TRBD1 matching 10 bases. The V and J ends lost 4 bases and 0 bases, in that order; junction bases with no gene match: 9. CDR1 is PRHDT, CDR2 FYEKMQ, per germline (reference sequence). This CDR3 contains 18 residues. The CDR3 reads CASSSGQGMDLAKNIQYF. In nucleotides, the CDR3 is TGTGCCAGCAGCTCGGGACAGGGGATGGACTTAGCCAAAAACATTCAGTACTTC.

In nucleotides, the CDR3 is TGTGCCTGGGACATACCTACAGGGAGGTTAGATACGCAGTATTTT. Amino acids: CAWDIPTGRLDTQYF. The V call is TRBV30, the J call TRBJ2-3, with D possibly called TRBD1 or TRBD2 (6 bases each). Germline V gene data show CDR1 as GTSNPN and CDR2 as SVGIG (reference sequence). V dropped 5 bases and J dropped 5 bases, with 20 bases sitting between them. CDR3 length equals 15 residues.

The chain joins TRBV5-1 to TRBJ2-5, with D possibly matching TRBD1 (5 bases). V lost 5 bases and J 2 bases, leaving 7 bases between the germline ends. Per germline, CDR1 SGHRS and CDR2 YFSETQ. This CDR3 spans 12 amino acids. The CDR3 loop reads CASSRQQETQYF. The CDR3 DNA reads TGCGCCAGCAGTCGACAGCAAGAGACCCAGTACTTC.

This clone was counted a few times. The chain recombines TRBV11-2 with TRBJ2-7; tentatively, D is TRBD2 (6 bases). Germline V lookup: CDR1 SGHAT, CDR2 FQNNGV. V was shortened by 3 bases and J by 2 bases, with 14 bases between the two germline ends. The CDR3 loop spans 15 amino acids. The CDR3 protein is CASSFLVSGAYEQYF. The CDR3, as DNA: TGTGCCAGCAGCTTTCTAGTTTCGGGGGCCTACGAGCAGTACTTC.

This clone was recorded a few times. Within the sample, other DNA sequences also encode this same CDR3. The chain is built from TRBV5-1 and TRBJ1-1; D gene uncertain. CDR1 and CDR2 (germline): SGHRS, YFSETQ. The CDR3 covers 13 residues. With 2 bases removed from V and 2 bases from J, the gap between germline ends came to 7 bases. The CDR3 spells CASSFPGNTEAFF. The CDR3 DNA reads as TGCGCCAGCAGCTTTCCGGGAAACACTGAAGCTTTCTTT.

This clone was seen a single time. The chain employs TRBV6-1 and TRBJ2-7, with TRBD1 as a possible D gene (6 bases). The length of the CDR3 is 14 residues. CDR1 is MNHNS, CDR2 SASEGT, per germline. The V and J ends lost 7 bases and 2 bases respectively, with 15 bases between them. CDR3 in DNA: TGTGCCAGCAAGGAAGGGGGAGAGCCCTACGAGCAGTACTTC. Translating gives CASKEGGEPYEQYF.

This clone was counted between two and nine times. The chain recombines TRBV7-9 with TRBJ1-2, with D possibly matching TRBD1 (5 bases). This CDR3 has 12 residues. V gave up 5 bases and J gave up 8 bases, with 12 bases separating them. Germline CDR1 SEHNR, CDR2 FQNEAQ (reference sequence). The chain's CDR3 is CASSPMGEGYTF. The CDR3 DNA reads as TGTGCCAGCAGCCCGATGGGGGAAGGCTACACCTTC.

V usage is TRBV9 and J usage is TRBJ2-3; 7 nucleotides line up with TRBD1. CDR3 length: 15 amino acids. The ends lost 2 bases at V and 0 bases at J; junction bases unmatched: 3. Per the germline V gene, CDR1 is SGDLS and CDR2 is YYNGEE. CDR3: CASSVGTASTDTQYF. CDR3 coding DNA: TGTGCCAGCAGCGTGGGGACAGCTAGCACAGATACGCAGTATTTT. The entire variable domain, with the rest obtained from reference TRBV9 and TRBJ2-3, is as follows: DSGVTQTPKHLITATGQRVTLRCSPRSGDLSVYWYQQSLDQGLQFLIQYYNGEERAKGNILERFSAQQFPDLHSELNLSSLELGDSALYFCASSVGTASTDTQYFGPGTRLTVL.

V is TRBV5-1 and J is TRBJ2-3; 7 bases align to TRBD2. This CDR3 spans 15 amino acids. The trim removed 4 bases at V and 0 bases at J, leaving 5 bases unmatched. CDR1 is SGHRS, CDR2 YFSETQ, per germline. CDR3 sequence (DNA): TGCGCCAGCAGCCAGAGCGGGGTAAGCACAGATACGCAGTATTTT. Translating it yields CASSQSGVSTDTQYF.

The chain has TRBV5-6 and TRBJ1-1, with D maybe TRBD1 (5 bases). Germline V gene sequence: CDR1 SGHDT, CDR2 YYEEEE. The CDR3 spans 15 residues. V was pared by 4 bases and J by 6 bases, with 19 bases between. This chain's CDR3 is CASSGRDRTIAEAFF. CDR3 sequence (DNA): TGTGCCAGCAGCGGCCGGGACCGGACGATTGCTGAAGCTTTCTTT.